The 16 T cell receptor beta chains reported below all come from one sample, sequenced in a study of blood T cell repertoires in COVID-19. The table came from immunoSEQ multiplex PCR; TCRdb's copy has only in-frame clones and leaves some out. The sample holds fewer than 250,000 clones, 89% seen once. Input material: peripheral blood. The origin of the receptors is a man in his fifties or sixties who had recovered from COVID-19.

The V and J genes are TRBV19 and TRBJ2-5; D remains unclear. V lost 3 bases, J lost 2 bases, and 13 bases lay in between. Per germline, CDR1 LNHDA and CDR2 SQIVND (reference sequence). The CDR3 sequence is 15 residues long. The CDR3 protein is CASSMSTYLQETQYF. In DNA, the CDR3 is TGTGCCAGTAGTATGTCGACATACCTTCAAGAGACCCAGTACTTC.

The V gene is TRBV7-9, the J gene TRBJ2-7; a weak D match, TRBD2 (6 bases). The CDR3 extends over 15 amino acids. Germline CDR1 is SEHNR and CDR2 is FQNEAQ (reference sequence). V shed 2 bases and J shed 6 bases, with 17 bases lying between them. CDR3 coding DNA: TGTGCCAGCAGCTTATCGACGGGACTCCCCGGCGAGCAGTACTTC. Residues: CASSLSTGLPGEQYF.

The chain joins TRBV4-2 to TRBJ1-2; 7 nucleotides match TRBD1. In germline, CDR1 is LGHNA, CDR2 YNFKEQ. This CDR3 contains 12 residues. Losses at the gene ends were 4 bases for V and 6 bases for J; bases not matched to a gene: 2. The CDR3 DNA reads as TGTGCCAGCAGCCGGGACAGAAATGGCTACACCTTC. Translation gives CASSRDRNGYTF.

The chain couples TRBV9 to TRBJ2-5; perhaps TRBD1 as D (5 bases). Trimming cost V 0 bases and J 2 bases, with 8 bases left between them. Germline CDR1 SGDLS, CDR2 YYNGEE. The CDR3 is 14 amino acids. The CDR3 is CASSVGTFQETQYF. The CDR3 DNA sequence: TGTGCCAGCAGCGTAGGGACATTTCAAGAGACCCAGTACTTC.

J is TRBJ2-1 and V is TRBV5-5; maybe TRBD1 (5 bases). Trimming stripped 1 base from V and 0 bases from J, with 8 bases between. CDR1 and CDR2 from the germline V gene are SGHKS and YYEKEE (reference sequence). CDR3 length: 15 residues. The CDR3 is CASSLWQGSYNEQFF. Written as DNA, the CDR3 is TGTGCCAGCAGCTTGTGGCAGGGCTCCTACAATGAGCAGTTCTTC.

The J gene is TRBJ2-1, the V gene TRBV6-4; TRBD2 matches 8 bases. V was pared by 2 bases and J by 9 bases, with 9 bases of the junction left unmatched. This CDR3 is built from 15 residues. CDR1 and CDR2 (germline): MRHNA, SNTAGT. The CDR3 loop reads CASSDRAGESSEQFF. In DNA form, the CDR3 reads TGTGCCAGCAGTGACCGAGCGGGAGAATCTAGTGAGCAGTTCTTC.

The genes are TRBV27 and TRBJ1-1; D not certain. V was pared by 7 bases and J by 4 bases, with 19 bases between. The V gene's germline CDR1 is MNHEY and CDR2 SMNVEV (reference sequence). This CDR3 is built from 15 residues. Here the CDR3 reads CASKGVGLGGTEAFF. The CDR3, as DNA: TGTGCCAGCAAGGGCGTGGGGTTGGGAGGCACTGAAGCTTTCTTT.

This chain joins TRBV6-6 and TRBJ1-4, with D maybe TRBD1 (6 bases). Trimming stripped 5 bases from V and 6 bases from J, with 13 bases between. Per the germline V gene, CDR1 is MNHNY and CDR2 is SVGAGI (reference sequence). The CDR3 covers 14 residues. This CDR3 reads CASSPPGAYEKLFF. DNA for the CDR3: TGTGCCAGCAGTCCCCCAGGGGCCTATGAAAAACTGTTTTTT.

The chain has TRBV6-5 and TRBJ2-2; TRBD1 matches at 7 bases. V was clipped by 5 bases and J by 7 bases; unmatched bases: 10. This CDR3 comprises 15 residues. The germline CDR1 and CDR2 sequences are MNHEY and SVGAGI. The CDR3 bases are TGTGCCAGCAGTACGACAGGGCGGACGGTCGGGGAGCTGTTTTTT. This codes for CASSTTGRTVGELFF.

The genes are TRBV7-2 and TRBJ1-4; 10 nucleotides align to TRBD1. The CDR3 totals 15 residues. The V and J ends lost 3 bases and 6 bases, in that order; junction bases with no gene match: 4. Germline V gene sequence: CDR1 SGHTA, CDR2 FQGNSA. The CDR3 reads CASSFRGTGDEKLFF. The CDR3 DNA follows: TGTGCCAGCAGCTTCCGGGGGACAGGGGATGAAAAACTGTTTTTT. Combining the CDR3 with reference TRBV7-2 and TRBJ1-4 gives the whole variable domain GAGVSQSPSNKVTEKGKDVELRCDPISGHTALYWYRQSLGQGLEFLIYFQGNSAPDKSGLPSDRFSAERTGGSVSTLTIQRTQQEDSAVYLCASSFRGTGDEKLFFGSGTQLSVL.

The J gene is TRBJ1-1, the V gene TRBV9, with unresolved D. This CDR3 has 11 amino acids. Trimming removed 3 bases from V and 7 bases from J, with 7 bases in between. Germline V lookup: CDR1 SGDLS, CDR2 YYNGEE. The CDR3 loop reads CASSGGGEAFF. In DNA, the CDR3 is TGTGCCAGCAGCGGTGGCGGTGAAGCTTTCTTT.

V usage is TRBV5-1 and J usage is TRBJ1-1; D gene ambiguous. The CDR3 has 14 residues. Germline CDR1 reads SGHRS; CDR2 reads YFSETQ. V dropped 3 bases and J dropped 3 bases, with 12 bases sitting between them. CDR3 protein: CASSSRTLDTEAFF. The DNA for the CDR3 is TGCGCCAGCAGCTCCAGGACTCTCGACACTGAAGCTTTCTTT.

The chain is built from TRBV5-4 and TRBJ2-5, with D possibly TRBD1 on 5 matching bases. Trimming took off 4 bases at V and 2 bases at J, with 9 bases between the two ends. CDR1 is SGHNT and CDR2 is YYREEE in the germline V gene (reference sequence). There are 13 residues in the CDR3. The CDR3 reads CASSQTDQETQYF. The CDR3 region has the DNA TGTGCCAGCAGCCAGACAGATCAAGAGACCCAGTACTTC.

This chain links TRBV11-2 with TRBJ2-5, with D maybe TRBD2 (5 bases). V lost 5 bases to trimming and J lost 4 bases, with 14 bases between them. The CDR3 extends over 14 amino acids. The V gene's germline CDR1 is SGHAT and CDR2 FQNNGV. The CDR3 DNA sequence: TGTGCCAGCAGCGCCGGACTGATCCCAGAGACCCAGTACTTC. It encodes CASSAGLIPETQYF.

The chain is built from TRBV24-1 and TRBJ2-1, with 7 bases fitting TRBD1. Germline V gives CDR1 KGHDR, CDR2 SFDVKD. V trimming: 3 bases; J trimming: 4 bases; junction bases outside the gene matches: 8. The CDR3 runs 16 residues. The CDR3: CATSDPTGTAYNEQFF. In nucleotides, the CDR3 is TGTGCCACCAGTGATCCAACCGGGACAGCTTACAATGAGCAGTTCTTC.

The chain recombines TRBV5-1 with TRBJ1-1; D is undetermined. V dropped 4 bases and J dropped 0 bases, with 10 bases sitting between them. This CDR3 region has 14 residues. Germline-derived CDR1 and CDR2 are SGHRS and YFSETQ. The CDR3 DNA sequence: TGCGCCAGCAGCGTTCAGGCCATGAACACTGAAGCTTTCTTT. Protein: CASSVQAMNTEAFF.